The 15 T cell receptor beta chains below all came from one sample that was sequenced in a study of shared clonotypes between healthy human individuals. Data came from immunoSEQ multiplex PCR; TCRdb stores just in-frame clones and leaves some out. This table has some 2.3 million clones, 85% to 95% appearing once. Material: naive CD4+ T cells from PBMCs. Subset in this sample: CD45RA+ positively selected. All receptors come from a man in his late teens or twenties in good health. Some clones in this sample may be carry-over from other donors' samples.

This clone was counted a few times. The rearrangement uses TRBV4-1 and TRBJ1-5; a weak D match, TRBD1 (6 bases). CDR1 and CDR2 (germline): MGHRA, YSYEKL. V lost 0 bases to trimming and J lost 1 base, with 13 bases between them. CDR3 size: 17 residues. The CDR3 region is CASSQEGDTGSNQPQHF. As DNA, the CDR3 is TGCGCCAGCAGCCAAGAGGGGGACACGGGGAGCAATCAGCCCCAGCATTTT.

The chain employs TRBV15 and TRBJ1-2, with D maybe TRBD1 (6 bases). The CDR3 totals 15 residues. From germline, CDR1 is LNHNV and CDR2 YYDKDF (reference sequence). V was trimmed by 0 bases and J by 4 bases, leaving 12 bases between them. The CDR3 nucleotides are TGTGCCACCAGCAGAGATTCTGGGGGCGGCTATGGCTACACCTTC. Translating gives CATSRDSGGGYGYTF.

The genes are TRBV5-4 and TRBJ2-2; weak D call: TRBD2 (5 bases). This CDR3 contains 16 residues. Germline loops: CDR1 SGHNT, CDR2 YYREEE (reference sequence). Trimming took off 2 bases at V and 6 bases at J, with 17 bases between the two ends. The CDR3 here is CASSFRGIMFAGELFF. The CDR3 DNA reads TGTGCCAGCAGCTTTAGAGGGATAATGTTCGCCGGGGAGCTGTTTTTT.

J is TRBJ1-2 and V is TRBV28; 7 nucleotides align to TRBD1. The junction had 10 bases not matched to a gene; V was cut back by 3 bases and J by 6 bases. The CDR3 loop spans 15 amino acids. Germline V gene data show CDR1 as MDHEN and CDR2 as SYDVKM. CDR3 nucleotide sequence: TGTGCCAGCAGTTTCGTAGGGAGAGGGGGCGATGGCTACACCTTC. Translated: CASSFVGRGGDGYTF.

The chain couples TRBV28 to TRBJ1-5; D may be TRBD1 (6 bases). V was shortened by 5 bases and J by 3 bases, with 11 bases between the two germline ends. The CDR3 runs to 14 residues. Germline loops: CDR1 MDHEN, CDR2 SYDVKM. CDR3 protein: CASSRTDHNQPQHF. As DNA, the CDR3 is TGTGCCAGCAGTAGGACAGACCACAATCAGCCCCAGCATTTT.

The V gene is TRBV12-5, the J gene TRBJ2-1, with a tentative D call TRBD2 (5 bases). Germline V gene data show CDR1 as LGHNT and CDR2 as FRNRAP. The CDR3 has 17 residues. V dropped 5 bases and J dropped 7 bases, with 24 bases sitting between them. CDR3 sequence: CASGGVIAPYRANEQFF. CDR3 in DNA: TGTGCTAGTGGTGGGGTTATAGCGCCCTATCGTGCGAATGAGCAGTTCTTC.

The table lists this clone with a count of one. This chain uses TRBV25-1 with TRBJ1-1; 8 bases line up with TRBD1. Trimming cost V 2 bases and J 0 bases; bases outside gene matches: 8. Germline V gene data show CDR1 as MGHDK and CDR2 as SYGVNS. The CDR3 is 17 residues long. CDR3 coding DNA: TGTGCCAGCAGTGAAAGTCTAACAGGGGGAGTGAACACTGAAGCTTTCTTT. It codes for CASSESLTGGVNTEAFF.

The chain recombines TRBV10-3 with TRBJ2-7; TRBD2 aligns across 8 bases. The J segment lost 0 bases and the V segment lost 4 bases, leaving 5 bases of the junction unmatched. Germline loops: CDR1 ENHRY, CDR2 SYGVKD. The CDR3 runs to 15 residues. CDR3 nucleotide sequence: TGTGCCATCAGTGCGGGGGGGGCCCTCTCCTACGAGCAGTACTTC. Translated, it gives CAISAGGALSYEQYF.

The rearrangement joins TRBV5-6 to TRBJ2-7; 8 nucleotides match TRBD2. From germline, CDR1 is SGHDT and CDR2 YYEEEE. This CDR3 comprises 16 residues. Losses at the gene ends were 7 bases for V and 0 bases for J; bases not matched to a gene: 12. This chain's CDR3 is CASAAIERESSYEQYF. DNA of the CDR3: TGTGCCAGCGCCGCAATCGAGCGGGAGAGCTCCTACGAGCAGTACTTC.

The rearrangement uses TRBV19 and TRBJ1-4; D unresolved. Germline V gene sequence: CDR1 LNHDA, CDR2 SQIVND (reference sequence). The CDR3 is made up of 16 amino acids. Trimming removed 7 bases from V and 0 bases from J, with 15 bases in between. The CDR3 coding sequence is TGTGCCAGTATCAGAACAGCAACAGCAACTAATGAAAAACTGTTTTTT. Amino acids: CASIRTATATNEKLFF.

This chain joins TRBV7-8 and TRBJ1-1; TRBD1 aligns across 7 bases. The germline gives CDR1 SGHVS, CDR2 FQNEAQ. This CDR3 has 15 residues. V shed 1 base and J 5 bases; nucleotides not matched to a gene: 7. CDR3 DNA sequence: TGTGCCAGCAGCTTAGACAGGGGAGGATGGACTGAAGCTTTCTTT. Amino acid sequence: CASSLDRGGWTEAFF.

The V and J genes are TRBV5-1 and TRBJ2-7, with D possibly matching TRBD2 (6 bases). From germline, CDR1 is SGHRS and CDR2 YFSETQ. Trimming shortened V by 5 bases and J by 0 bases, and 15 bases separated the two germline ends. The length of the CDR3 is 15 residues. The CDR3 sequence: CASRMYGSYSYEQYF. The CDR3 coding sequence is TGCGCCAGCAGGATGTACGGGAGTTACTCCTACGAGCAGTACTTC.

V and J are TRBV5-1 and TRBJ2-1; TRBD2 agrees at 8 bases. Germline-derived CDR1 and CDR2 are SGHRS and YFSETQ. The CDR3 is made up of 15 amino acids. The junction had 5 bases not matched to a gene; V was cut back by 0 bases and J by 6 bases. The CDR3 bases are TGCGCCAGCAGCTTGGCGAACGGGAGGGGCAATGAGCAGTTCTTC. Its protein is CASSLANGRGNEQFF.

The rearrangement joins TRBV4-3 to TRBJ1-2; D remains unclear. CDR1 and CDR2 (germline): LGHNA, YSLEER. The CDR3 spans 16 residues. The germline V and J ends were trimmed by 0 bases and 5 bases, with 16 bases remaining between them. CDR3 sequence reads: CASSQDTRQTRYGYTF. The CDR3 nucleotides read TGCGCCAGCAGCCAAGATACTAGACAAACAAGATATGGCTACACCTTC.

The genes are TRBV10-3 and TRBJ2-7; D call uncertain. V was cut by 7 bases and J by 4 bases, with 8 bases left in between. CDR1 is ENHRY and CDR2 is SYGVKD in the germline V gene. The CDR3 runs to 11 residues. This CDR3 reads CAIMGGYEQYF. The CDR3 DNA is TGTGCCATCATGGGTGGATACGAGCAGTACTTC.